A selection of T cell receptor beta chains follows, all from one sample in a study of cytomegalovirus exposure and HLA in healthy donors. The method was immunoSEQ multiplex PCR; TCRdb's version includes in-frame clones alone and lacks a portion of them. The data contain roughly 180,000 clones, 60% to 80% of them singletons. The sample consisted of PBMCs. All receptors come from a man over 45 in good health and CMV-seropositive. Each CDR3 is given with its conserved first and last residue. Each record gives: J gene, V gene, clone size, D gene, CDR3 protein, CDR3 DNA. A D gene is named only where the DNA matches it firmly. Clone size is stated in some rows and not others, as once, few, many or a class when expanded.

>TRBJ2-7|TRBV6-1|-|TRBD2
CASSEVGAGGMYEQYF
TGTGCCAGCAGTGAAGTGGGGGCGGGGGGTATGTACGAGCAGTACTTC
>TRBJ1-1|TRBV7-8|-|-
CASSTTRGAEAFF
TGTGCCAGCAGCACTACACGGGGGGCTGAAGCTTTCTTT
>TRBJ1-3|TRBV5-1|-|TRBD1
CASSSTGVSPHSGNTIYF
TGCGCCAGCAGCTCGACAGGGGTTTCACCGCACTCTGGAAACACCATATATTTT
>TRBJ1-2|TRBV9|-|-
CASSAGGSGNYGYTF
TGTGCCAGCAGCGCCGGAGGGAGCGGGAACTATGGCTACACCTTC
>TRBJ2-5|TRBV5-4|-|TRBD1
CASSLGGGYQETQYF
TGTGCCAGCAGCTTGGGAGGGGGCTATCAAGAGACCCAGTACTTC
>TRBJ2-7|TRBV9|-|TRBD1
CASSVGQGAYYEQYF
TGTGCCAGCAGCGTAGGGCAGGGGGCATACTACGAGCAGTACTTC
>TRBJ2-1|TRBV4-1|few|-
CASSQADRTTYNEQFF
TGCGCCAGCAGCCAAGCTGACAGAACCACCTACAATGAGCAGTTCTTC
>TRBJ2-1|TRBV4-2|-|-
CASSQDGTLSYNEQFF
TGTGCCAGCAGCCAAGACGGGACACTTTCCTACAATGAGCAGTTCTTC
>TRBJ2-5|TRBV5-1|few|-
CASSGQQQETQYF
TGCGCCAGCAGCGGTCAACAACAAGAGACCCAGTACTTC
>TRBJ1-2|TRBV6-4|-|TRBD1
CASSDSGTGVRGYTF
TGTGCCAGCAGTGACTCTGGGACAGGGGTACGAGGCTACACCTTC
>TRBJ2-7|TRBV27|-|-
CASSLVSSYEQYF
TGTGCCAGCAGTTTAGTCAGCTCCTACGAGCAGTACTTC
>TRBJ1-6|TRBV18|-|TRBD1
CASSLQGALSSPLHF
TGTGCCAGCTCATTACAGGGGGCGCTTAGTTCACCCCTCCACTTT
>TRBJ1-4|TRBV6-5|-|TRBD1
CASRTTGTGNEKLFF
TGTGCCAGCAGGACCACCGGGACAGGGAATGAAAAACTGTTTTTT
>TRBJ1-3|TRBV6-6|once|-
CASTISGNGNTIYF
TGTGCCAGCACCATCTCGGGGAATGGAAACACCATATATTTT
>TRBJ1-1|TRBV28|-|TRBD1
CASGQGPMNTEAFF
TGTGCCAGCGGACAGGGGCCTATGAACACTGAAGCTTTCTTT
>TRBJ2-3|TRBV5-3|-|-
CARSGTPTDTQYF
TGTGCCAGAAGCGGGACTCCCACAGATACGCAGTATTTT
>TRBJ1-3|TRBV7-9|-|-
CASSAGPLDTIYF
TGTGCCAGCAGCGCGGGACCGCTAGACACCATATATTTT
>TRBJ1-2|TRBV19|once|-
CASSIDSRAAVYGYTF
TGTGCCAGTAGTATAGATTCCAGGGCCGCGGTCTATGGCTACACCTTC
>TRBJ2-5|TRBV19|-|-
CASSIPGGETQYF
TGTGCCAGTAGTATCCCAGGTGGAGAGACCCAGTACTTC
>TRBJ2-1|TRBV6-5|few|-
CASSKTEYNEQFF
TGTGCCAGCAGCAAAACAGAATACAATGAGCAGTTCTTC
>TRBJ2-2|TRBV6-5|-|TRBD1
CASSYSGQGAVGELFF
TGTGCCAGCAGTTACTCAGGCCAGGGGGCGGTCGGGGAGCTGTTTTTT
>TRBJ1-1|TRBV9|-|TRBD1
CASSAGDRVEAFF
TGTGCCAGCAGCGCAGGGGACAGGGTGGAAGCTTTCTTT
>TRBJ1-3|TRBV6-4|-|TRBD1
CASKHRDRESGNTIYF
TGTGCCAGCAAACACCGGGACAGGGAATCTGGAAACACCATATATTTT
>TRBJ1-1|TRBV18|-|-
CASSPSLASNTEAFF
TGTGCCAGCTCACCCTCCCTTGCGAGTAACACTGAAGCTTTCTTT
>TRBJ2-5|TRBV2|-|-
CASSERTAETQYF
TGTGCCAGCAGTGAACGGACAGCAGAGACCCAGTACTTC
>TRBJ2-1|TRBV1|-|-
CTSSRPRRPSEQFF
TGCACCAGCAGCCGACCTCGGAGACCAAGTGAGCAGTTCTTC
>TRBJ1-5|TRBV19|-|-
CASRPKYPVGNQPQHF
TGTGCCAGTAGGCCGAAGTATCCGGTCGGCAATCAGCCCCAGCATTTT